This is a list of T cell receptor beta chains from one sample in a study of T-cell reconstitution after alpha-beta-depleted transplantation in children. TCRdb reprocessed the PCR reads with MiXCR, giving one entry per CDR3 protein. The data hold more than 400,000 distinct CDR3 sequences, with around 46% observed a single time. Sequencing was performed on PBMCs, taken before TCRalphabeta/CD19-depleted stem cell transplant. The receptors shown here come from a girl aged 2 to 9 with aplastic anemia, due to receive a stem cell transplant. Each CDR3 is given with its conserved first and last residue. The D gene is left open where the match is weak. Only some rows state a clone size, as once, few, many or a class for expanded clones.

J gene,clone size,D gene,V gene,CDR3 protein,CDR3 DNA
TRBJ2-1,.,.,TRBV5-1,CASRIPGHPNNEQFF,TGCGCCAGCAGAATCCCGGGACACCCTAACAATGAGCAGTTCTTC
TRBJ2-7,once,.,TRBV28,CASSLSNTGTPYEQYF,TGTGCCAGCAGTTTATCAAATACCGGGACACCTTACGAGCAGTACTTC
TRBJ2-1,many,.,TRBV7-2,CASNPSARVPYNEQFF,TGTGCCAGCAACCCCTCCGCAAGGGTGCCCTACAATGAGCAGTTCTTC
TRBJ2-3,.,.,TRBV20-1,CSARVGSTDTQYF,TGCAGTGCTAGAGTAGGGAGCACAGATACGCAGTATTTT
TRBJ1-1,.,.,TRBV6-5,CASSYSGDMNTEAFF,TGTGCCAGCAGTTACAGCGGTGACATGAACACTGAAGCTTTCTTT
TRBJ1-6,.,TRBD1,TRBV3-1,CASSQGTGVSPLHF,TGTGCCAGCAGCCAAGGGACAGGCGTTTCACCCCTCCACTTT
TRBJ1-1,many,.,TRBV20-1,CSARTREGRNTEAFF,TGCAGTGCTAGAACCCGGGAGGGGAGGAACACTGAAGCTTTCTTT
TRBJ2-7,.,.,TRBV11-2,CASSLILQGSPYEQYF,TGTGCCAGCAGCTTAATACTCCAGGGTTCGCCCTACGAGCAGTACTTC
TRBJ2-2,many,.,TRBV9,CASSVQGWDTGELFF,TGTGCCAGCAGCGTACAGGGGTGGGACACCGGGGAGCTGTTTTTT
TRBJ2-3,.,TRBD2,TRBV3-1,CASSRSGATDTQYF,TGTGCCAGCAGCCGGAGCGGGGCGACGGATACGCAGTATTTT
TRBJ1-1,few,.,TRBV2,CASSERAYTEAFF,TGTGCCAGCAGTGAAAGGGCTTACACTGAAGCTTTCTTT
TRBJ2-7,.,TRBD1,TRBV28,CASREITGGEQYF,TGTGCCAGCAGGGAAATAACAGGGGGCGAGCAGTACTTC
TRBJ2-7,.,.,TRBV7-3,CASSLTGTEVYEQYF,TGTGCCAGCAGCTTAACGGGGACGGAGGTCTACGAGCAGTACTTC
TRBJ2-7,few,TRBD1,TRBV7-2,CASSSRGRGPYEQYF,TGTGCCAGCAGCTCCCGGGGCAGGGGGCCCTACGAGCAGTACTTC
TRBJ2-1,few,TRBD1,TRBV5-4,CASSSTGTGKVF,TGTGCCAGCAGCTCGACCGGGACAGGGAAGGTCTTC
TRBJ2-5,.,.,TRBV7-9,CASSPPGGLQETQYF,TGTGCCAGCAGTCCCCCGGGGGGCCTCCAAGAGACCCAGTACTTC
TRBJ2-2,.,.,TRBV5-5,CASSLTPRAGVGELSF,TGTGCCAGCAGCTTGACCCCACGGGCGGGTGTTGGGGAGCTGTCTTTT
TRBJ2-7,.,TRBD1,TRBV2,CASYEPGQGNSYEQYF,TGTGCCAGCTATGAACCCGGACAGGGCAACTCCTACGAGCAGTACTTC
TRBJ1-1,many,.,TRBV6-1,CASRGPGMNTEAFF,TGTGCCAGCCGGGGTCCGGGCATGAACACTGAAGCTTTCTTT
TRBJ2-5,.,.,TRBV5-1,CASSPQGGGETQYF,TGCGCCAGCAGCCCCCAGGGGGGAGGCGAGACCCAGTACTTC
TRBJ2-1,many,.,TRBV20-1,CSATYGPVEQFF,TGCAGTGCCACCTACGGGCCCGTGGAGCAGTTCTTC
TRBJ2-1,few,TRBD2,TRBV5-1,CASSPDPSGNNEQFF,TGCGCCAGCAGCCCGGACCCTAGCGGGAACAATGAGCAGTTCTTC
TRBJ2-7,few,.,TRBV28,CASSASPGRHEQYF,TGTGCCAGCAGTGCCTCCCCGGGTCGCCACGAGCAGTACTTC
TRBJ2-1,.,.,TRBV20-1,CSASPLSYNEQFF,TGCAGTGCTAGTCCCTTATCCTACAATGAGCAGTTCTTC
TRBJ2-7,.,.,TRBV5-1,CASGRANSYEQYF,TGCGCCAGCGGCAGGGCCAATTCCTACGAGCAGTACTTC
TRBJ1-1,.,.,TRBV30,CAWSTPSTGRTEAFF,TGTGCCTGGAGCACACCTTCGACAGGCAGGACTGAAGCTTTCTTT
TRBJ1-1,.,.,TRBV20-1,CSARRAGPHTEAFF,TGCAGTGCTAGACGGGCAGGGCCCCACACTGAAGCTTTCTTT
TRBJ2-5,few,TRBD2,TRBV29-1,CSVRVGGGPQETQYF,TGCAGCGTGCGGGTTGGGGGAGGGCCCCAAGAGACCCAGTACTTC
TRBJ2-2,.,.,TRBV7-2,CASSLTGHLNTGELFF,TGTGCCAGCAGCTTGACGGGACACTTAAACACCGGGGAGCTGTTTTTT
TRBJ2-3,few,TRBD2,TRBV20-1,CSARTSGSVLSTDTQYF,TGCAGTGCTAGAACTAGCGGGAGTGTGCTAAGCACAGATACGCAGTATTTT
TRBJ1-1,many,.,TRBV7-2,CASSQSTGITEAFF,TGTGCCAGCAGCCAAAGCACAGGGATCACTGAAGCTTTCTTT
TRBJ2-1,few,TRBD2,TRBV30,CAWGRRGGRVSGDEQFF,TGTGCCTGGGGGCGACGCGGGGGGCGAGTATCAGGGGATGAGCAGTTCTTC
TRBJ2-3,.,TRBD2,TRBV7-2,CASSLTGTSGSSQYF,TGTGCCAGCAGCCTTACCGGGACTAGCGGGAGTAGTCAGTATTTT
TRBJ2-1,.,TRBD1,TRBV5-1,CASSLNLQGYNEQFF,TGCGCCAGCAGCCTAAATTTACAGGGGTACAATGAGCAGTTCTTC
TRBJ2-7,.,.,TRBV5-1,CASSLVAEIPYEQYF,TGCGCCAGCAGCTTGGTGGCAGAAATCCCCTACGAGCAGTACTTC